This is a list of T cell receptor beta chains from one sample in a study of CD8 T cells in ankylosing spondylitis. TCRdb re-derived calls from the 5' RACE reads in MiXCR, one entry per CDR3 protein. The sample holds 80,000 to 100,000 distinct CDR3 sequences, roughly 8.8% seen once. The source material was blood, either unsorted or a sorted T cell fraction (not recorded which). These receptors all stem from a male donor with ankylosing spondylitis or in good health (not recorded which). Both conserved end residues are part of each CDR3.

v_call,j_call,cdr3_aa
TRBV12-3/TRBV12-4,TRBJ2-3,CASSLVVTGNTQYF
TRBV30,TRBJ2-4,CAWERGKNIQYF
TRBV11-2,TRBJ2-1,CASSPALGGYNEQFF
TRBV3-1,TRBJ2-1,CASSQSIHNEQFF
TRBV2,TRBJ2-7,CASTRGTGSYEQYF
TRBV20-1,TRBJ1-1,CSARTGPMGTEAFF
TRBV19,TRBJ1-4,CASSTLGRGPTNEKLFF
TRBV7-3,TRBJ2-4,CASSLRDRENIQYF
TRBV5-5,TRBJ2-3,CASSTGAWTDTQYF
TRBV20-1,TRBJ1-1,CSARGAVNTEAFF
TRBV6-5,TRBJ2-1,CASTRKDEQFF